This TCR beta chain was sequenced during a study of shared clonotypes between healthy human individuals. This table comes from immunoSEQ multiplex PCR, and its TCRdb copy is limited to in-frame clones, with some not included. Altogether 550,000 to 600,000 clones are present, about 98% being singletons, with the ten largest covering 0.3%. Details on this clone: Its antigen remains unknown.

As defined, naive CD8 cells were CD45RO-negative and positively selected for CCR7, with terminally differentiated effector memory CD45RA+ cells excluded. Study outcomes and limitations: Shared across a few donors were around 5% of the naive CD4 clonotypes. Clonotype sharing among the donors was expected to vary with sequencing depth.

The germline V gene encodes CDR1 SGHVS and CDR2 FQNEAQ. The CDR3 consists of 15 residues. V gave up 5 bases and J gave up 3 bases; unmatched junction bases: 5. The sample comprised naive CD8+ T cells sorted from blood. This TCR came from a man under 40 in good health. V usage is TRBV7-8 and J usage is TRBJ2-7; 12 positions agree with TRBD2. The CDR3 reads CASSLGLAGYYEQYF. The CDR3 DNA sequence: TGTGCCAGCAGCCTTGGACTAGCGGGGTACTACGAGCAGTACTTC.